This entry concerns a single T cell receptor (beta chain). This clonotype was recorded many times. The sample holds no much larger clone one base away, and base qualities are not on file. The germline V gene (reference sequence) supplies CDR1 MNHEY and CDR2 SMNVEV. V is shortened by 5 bases, J by 6 bases, and the region joining them spans 16 bases. Including cysteine and phenylalanine, the CDR3 has 14 amino acids. Solely the CDR3 DNA is kept, with 42 bases framed from the first base. The sample comes from a study of T cells after yellow fever vaccination (dated by TCRdb to between 2018 and 2021). Some background on the complete study: Memory subsets (EM, EMRA, CM and Tscm) were sorted on a BD FACS Aria III using CD3, CD45RA, CCR7 and CD95 staining. The SMART-Seq v4 Ultra Low Input RNA kit was used to prepare libraries from fractions with low cell numbers. To follow T-cell clones before and after primary and booster YFV17D yellow fever vaccination, bulk TCR alpha and beta repertoires were sequenced over time. Two healthy male donors made up the cohort, one aged 18 to 30 years and the other aged 30 to 40 years. Blood was drawn at multiple timepoints before and after primary and secondary immunization, with bulk PBMC replicates and cell subsets isolated. Memory subsets were sorted on days 0, 15 and 45 and at 18 months following primary vaccination, and on days 0, 15 and 45 following the 30-year booster.

TCR cDNA was made using 5'RACE template switching, a step that added a universal primer site and unique molecular identifiers. Priming for cDNA synthesis came from both the TCR alpha and TCR beta constant segments. Libraries were amplified in two PCR steps, with sample barcodes and sequencing adapters added in the second step. Sequencing of the libraries was done on either Illumina HiSeq 2500 (2x100 bp) or NovaSeq (2x150 bp). Per the original workflow: MIGEC was used to demultiplex reads and collapse the reads into UMI consensus sequences, and MiXCR was used for V(D)J alignment. Using edgeR on replicate PBMC samples, clonotypes were called vaccine-responding if FDR was below 0.01 and the log2 fold change was above 5 up to day 15. Each bulk clonotype received a CD4 or CD8 identity based on whether the sequenced CD4 or CD8 repertoire contained that clonotype at higher abundance. To estimate how each clone was distributed across memory phenotypes, clonotype frequencies in memory subsets were weighted by the numbers of FACS-sorted cells. TCRdb passed the public sequencing reads through fastp at Q25 and MiXCR, retaining productive beta sequences. Entries are consolidated by CDR3 protein sequence, retaining the most common genes and DNA. The V and J calls and clone size are TCRdb's, not the authors'. The sample table shows under 25,000 distinct CDR3 sequences, and roughly 5.6% are seen once. 20% of the sample goes to the ten largest clones.

The sample's treatment or condition label, decoded: live attenuated yellow fever vaccine strain. PBMCs were isolated from peripheral blood using a standard Ficoll-Paque protocol. The RNeasy Micro Kit was used to extract RNA from sorted memory subsets. Study-level results and caveats: Computational filtering was needed because FACS-sorted repertoires could contain abundant contaminating clonotypes from the bulk population. The secondary T-cell response was weaker than the primary response but faster, peaking on day 5 instead of day 15. After the booster, most clones that had expanded after primary vaccination were detected again (around 96% of CD4 and around nine tenths of CD8), suggesting broad maintenance of memory. Because only a couple of donors were included in the study, the extent to which the findings can be generalized is limited. In the sorted memory subsets on day 0, nearly all vaccine-responding clonotypes were below the level of detection. A small fraction of clonotypes appeared in both the CD4 and CD8 compartments, likely as a result of convergent recombination.

Material: PBMCs, either bulk or a sorted T-cell subset (CD4+, CD8+, memory, or dextramer-sorted; not recorded which), obtained about 49 days after the first yellow fever vaccination. The clonotype originates from a man younger than 35 who received the YFV17D yellow fever vaccine. The chain was built from TRBV27 and TRBJ1-2; too little of a D gene remains to name it. For the CDR3, the sequence is CASSPQHNPHGYTF. The sequence in DNA is TGTGCCAGCAGTCCCCAACACAACCCCCATGGCTACACCTTC.